Listed here are 2 T cell receptor beta chains from one sample, sequenced in a study of shared clonotypes between healthy human individuals. Naive CD8 cells lacked CD45RO, underwent positive selection for CCR7 and left out terminally differentiated effector memory CD45RA+ cells. TCRdb's table, derived via immunoSEQ multiplex PCR, lists solely in-frame clones and lacks some. The table has about 2 million clones, about 95% seen once. The sample taken for sequencing was naive CD8+ T cells sorted from blood. The receptor set was obtained from a man younger than 35 in good health.

This chain connects TRBV5-6 to TRBJ1-5; perhaps TRBD1 as D (5 bases). This CDR3 contains 16 residues. Between the trimmed V and J ends, which lost 0 bases and 5 bases, there was a span of 15 bases. Germline CDR1 and CDR2: SGHDT and YYEEEE. CDR3 in amino acids: CASSLASDSNYQPQHF. The CDR3 DNA reads as TGTGCCAGCAGCTTGGCCAGCGACAGCAATTATCAGCCCCAGCATTTT.

To note about this clone: Additional DNA sequences in this sample encode the identical CDR3. This chain joins TRBV4-1 and TRBJ2-7; D is possibly TRBD1 (6 bases). CDR1 MGHRA and CDR2 YSYEKL come from the germline V gene. V gave up 3 bases and J gave up 3 bases, with 12 bases separating them. This CDR3 has 14 amino acids. The DNA for the CDR3 is TGCGCCAGCAGCCAGGGGGCTGGTAGCTACGAGCAGTACTTC. Amino acid sequence: CASSQGAGSYEQYF.